The 26 T cell receptor beta chains below were found in one sample sequenced in a study of blood T cells in healthy people across ages. Next came a second PCR, run for about 6 to 11 cycles, which used a sample-barcoded 5' primer along with a J-beta primer mix. A single record per CDR3 protein comes from TCRdb applying MiXCR to the 5' RACE reads. The table has hundreds of thousands of distinct CDR3 sequences, over 45% seen once; the top ten hold approximately 32%. The source material was blood. The source of these receptors is a woman aged 55-69 years in good health.

DNA for the CDR3: TGTGCCAGCAGCTTAGATCAGCGGGAGCGCTACAATGAGCAGTTCTTC. Protein sequence: CASSLDQRERYNEQFF. V is TRBV11-3 and J is TRBJ2-1, with TRBD2 matching over 8 bases. V gave up 0 bases and J gave up 3 bases; unmatched junction bases: 4. The germline gives CDR1 SGHNT, CDR2 YENEEA. This CDR3 comprises 16 residues.

V gene TRBV7-6 combines with J gene TRBJ1-2; D not resolved. The CDR3 totals 14 residues. The germline CDR1 and CDR2 sequences are SGHVS and FNYEAQ. V was clipped by 5 bases and J by 3 bases, with 13 bases between them. CDR3 amino acids: CASSPADGDYGYTF. In DNA form, the CDR3 reads TGTGCCAGCAGCCCTGCGGACGGGGACTATGGCTACACCTTC.

This chain links TRBV6-2 or TRBV6-3 with TRBJ1-5; maybe TRBD1 (5 bases). Trimming pared 3 bases from V and 0 bases from J, leaving 12 bases between. Germline values: CDR1 MNHEY, CDR2 SVGEGT. This CDR3 spans 16 amino acids. In nucleotides, the CDR3 is TGTGCCAGCAGTTATACCGGGGCGGATAGCAATCAGCCCCAGCATTTT. As protein: CASSYTGADSNQPQHF.

This clonotype was counted a few times. This chain joins TRBV28 and TRBJ2-7; tentatively, D is TRBD2 (6 bases). This CDR3 spans 13 amino acids. Looked up from germline, CDR1 is MDHEN and CDR2 is SYDVKM. Trimming cost V 6 bases and J 8 bases, with 17 bases left between them. The CDR3: CASSLMSAGKQYF. CDR3 in DNA: TGTGCCAGCAGCCTTATGTCTGCGGGAAAGCAGTACTTC.

In its sample, this clonotype was seen a few times. V and J are TRBV7-9 and TRBJ2-3; D gene unclear. Germline V gene data show CDR1 as SEHNR and CDR2 as FQNEAQ (reference sequence). Trimming removed 2 bases at V and 2 bases at J, with 14 bases between. The CDR3 sequence is 16 residues long. Here the CDR3 reads CASSLKVLRDTDTQYF. The CDR3 DNA sequence: TGTGCCAGCAGCTTAAAGGTCCTCCGAGACACAGATACGCAGTATTTT. Looking up the rest from reference TRBV7-9 and TRBJ2-3 gives the full variable domain: DTGVSQNPRHKITKRGQNVTFRCDPISEHNRLYWYRQTLGQGPEFLTYFQNEAQLEKSRLLSDRFSAERPKGSFSTLEIQRTEQGDSAMYLCASSLKVLRDTDTQYFGPGTRLTVL.

The chain carries TRBV2 and TRBJ2-7, with TRBD2 matching 9 bases. The germline V gene has CDR1 SNHLY and CDR2 FYNNEI. This CDR3 contains 15 residues. V lost 4 bases and J lost 2; bases outside the gene matches: 6. The chain's CDR3 is CASSGVAGETYEQYF. The CDR3 bases are TGTGCCAGCAGTGGGGTAGCGGGAGAGACCTACGAGCAGTACTTC.

The chain couples TRBV5-1 to TRBJ2-5, with 9 positions matching TRBD2. Germline V gene lookup returns CDR1 SGHRS and CDR2 YFSETQ. The CDR3 runs to 15 residues. V lost 7 bases to trimming and J lost 5 bases; unmatched junction nucleotides: 12. The CDR3 protein is CASYFSGRGMETQYF. The CDR3, as DNA: TGCGCCAGCTATTTTAGCGGGAGAGGAATGGAGACCCAGTACTTC.

The chain links TRBV28 to TRBJ2-4; D is possibly TRBD2 (5 bases). TRBJ2-5 matches the DNA end more closely, so the J call is doubtful. CDR3 length: 15 amino acids. Germline values: CDR1 MDHEN, CDR2 SYDVKM. CDR3 DNA: TGTGCCAGCAGTGTGGGTCGAGGGAGAGGGGAGACCCAGTACTTC. Its translation is CASSVGRGRGETQYF.

The chain is built from TRBV3-1 and TRBJ1-1; D is undetermined. This CDR3 contains 14 residues. V was shortened by 3 bases and J by 1 base, with 9 bases between the two germline ends. CDR1 and CDR2 (germline): LGHDT, YNNKEL (reference sequence). CDR3 nucleotides: TGTGCCAGCAGCCATCCTCAGAAGAACACTGAAGCTTTCTTT. Protein sequence: CASSHPQKNTEAFF.

V is TRBV28 and J is TRBJ2-7, with D possibly being TRBD2 (5 bases). Germline V gene sequence: CDR1 MDHEN, CDR2 SYDVKM. The CDR3 runs to 11 residues. Trimming took 3 bases from V and 12 from J, leaving 12 bases between them. The CDR3: CASSFGGLWYF. The CDR3 DNA sequence: TGTGCCAGCAGTTTTGGCGGACTCTGGTACTTC.

This clonotype occurred once. The rearrangement uses TRBV6-6 and TRBJ1-5; no firm D call. Germline V CDR1 and CDR2: MNHNY, SVGAGI (reference sequence). Trimming removed 11 bases at V and 6 bases at J, with 17 bases between. This CDR3 contains 13 residues. The CDR3 is CACSSVRSQPQHF. Here the CDR3 DNA reads TGTGCCTGCTCGTCCGTGCGGAGTCAGCCCCAGCATTTT.

This clonotype came up many times. V is TRBV7-2 and J is TRBJ1-2; D unresolved. The CDR3 totals 13 residues. V was cut by 1 base and J by 7 bases, with 10 bases left in between. Germline loops: CDR1 SGHTA, CDR2 FQGNSA. The CDR3 DNA is TGTGCCAGCAGCTTAGGGCATTGGGTTGGCTACACCTTC. Translating it yields CASSLGHWVGYTF.

A note on this clonotype: This may arise from a read error, as a much more abundant clone is one base away. The J gene is TRBJ2-4, the V gene TRBV20-1; the match to TRBD2 covers 10 bases. The J call is in doubt because the DNA end fits TRBJ2-7 better. The CDR3 has 15 amino acids. Germline V gives CDR1 DFQATT, CDR2 SNEGSKA (reference sequence). This CDR3 reads CSASPGTSDSCEQYF. The CDR3 region has the DNA TGCAGTGCCTCCCCCGGGACTAGCGACTCCTGCGAGCAGTACTTC.

CDR3: CASSAPGASGLSYEQYF. In DNA form, the CDR3 reads TGTGCCAGCAGTGCCCCCGGGGCTAGCGGTCTCTCCTACGAGCAGTACTTC. This chain links TRBV12-3 or TRBV12-4 with TRBJ2-7; 7 bases map to TRBD2. This CDR3 has 17 amino acids. V dropped 5 bases and J dropped 0; count of bases not matched to a gene: 13.

The chain uses TRBV28 and TRBJ2-3; the D gene is possibly TRBD2 (6 bases). Deletions cut 4 bases from V and 4 bases from J, with 12 bases between. Germline V gene lookup returns CDR1 MDHEN and CDR2 SYDVKM. The CDR3 sequence is 14 residues long. The CDR3 coding sequence is TGTGCCAGCAGTTCCGCGGGGTACCCAGATACGCAGTATTTT. Translating gives CASSSAGYPDTQYF.

This clonotype was seen a handful of times. The genes are TRBV7-9 and TRBJ1-1; a possible D gene is TRBD1 (5 bases). Deletions cut 8 bases from V and 6 bases from J, with 25 bases between. CDR3 length equals 16 residues. Germline CDR1 is SEHNR and CDR2 is FQNEAQ (reference sequence). CDR3 DNA sequence: TGTGCCAGCCGAAGAGGGGCAGGCGCCTATTACGCTGAAGCTTTCTTT. Translation gives CASRRGAGAYYAEAFF.

This clonotype was observed a few times. CDR3 nucleotides: TGTGCCAGCAGCTTAATGGGCCAGGGGGCCTACGAGCAGTACTTC. Translating it yields CASSLMGQGAYEQYF. V and J are TRBV7-3 and TRBJ2-4, with 7 bases aligning to TRBD1. The DNA matches TRBJ2-7 better at its end, which makes the J call doubtful. Germline CDR1 reads SGHTA; CDR2 reads FQGTGA. CDR3 size: 15 residues.

The chain carries TRBV29-1 and TRBJ1-2; 9 bases are a match to TRBD1. Unmatched junction bases numbered 7, after V lost 5 bases and J lost 3 bases. The CDR3 covers 14 residues. The V gene's germline CDR1 is SQVTM and CDR2 ANQGSEA. The CDR3 loop is CSVPRTGVDYGYTF. In DNA, the CDR3 is TGCAGCGTTCCTAGGACAGGGGTGGACTATGGCTACACCTTC.

The chain uses TRBV24-1 and TRBJ2-1; D is unclear. Between the trimmed V and J ends, which lost 6 bases and 8 bases, there was a span of 7 bases. The CDR3 loop spans 11 amino acids. The germline V gene has CDR1 KGHDR and CDR2 SFDVKD. As DNA, the CDR3 is TGTGCCACCAGTATGTTCCATGAGCAGTTCTTC. This sequence encodes CATSMFHEQFF.

This clonotype was counted only a few times. The rearrangement joins TRBV28 to TRBJ2-3; D not certain. The CDR3 has 13 residues. Trimming removed 5 bases from V and 3 bases from J, with 9 bases in between. CDR1 and CDR2 from the germline V gene are MDHEN and SYDVKM. The CDR3: CASSAQWTDTQYF. DNA for the CDR3: TGTGCCAGCAGTGCGCAGTGGACAGATACGCAGTATTTT. Full variable domain (rest looked up from reference TRBV28 and TRBJ2-3): DVKVTQSSRYLVKRTGEKVFLECVQDMDHENMFWYRQDPGLGLRLIYFSYDVKMKEKGDIPEGYSVSREKKERFSLILESASTNQTSMYLCASSAQWTDTQYFGPGTRLTVL.

This clonotype occurred a few times. The rearrangement joins TRBV5-4 to TRBJ1-6, with 9 bases aligning to TRBD1. This CDR3 region has 16 residues. Unmatched junction bases numbered 13, after V lost 1 base and J lost 14 bases. Germline values: CDR1 SGHNT, CDR2 YYREEE (reference sequence). The CDR3 region is CASSLKRAGQGLALHF. DNA for the CDR3: TGTGCCAGCAGCTTGAAAAGGGCCGGACAGGGGTTAGCCCTCCACTTT. The full variable domain, with the rest looked up from reference TRBV5-4 and TRBJ1-6, is ETGVTQSPTHLIKTRGQQVTLRCSSQSGHNTVSWYQQALGQGPQFIFQYYREEENGRGNFPPRFSGLQFPNYSSELNVNALELDDSALYLCASSLKRAGQGLALHFGNGTRLTVT.

J is TRBJ2-5 and V is TRBV20-1; D possibly corresponds to TRBD2 (5 bases). This CDR3 has 13 amino acids. CDR1 is DFQATT, CDR2 SNEGSKA, per germline (reference sequence). Trimming cost V 1 base and J 5 bases, with 11 bases left between them. For the CDR3, the DNA is TGCAGTGCTAGAGGCCCCTGGAGGGAGACCCAGTACTTC. It specifies CSARGPWRETQYF.

The sample holds a few counts of this clonotype. The chain carries TRBV20-1 and TRBJ1-1; D possibly corresponds to TRBD1 (6 bases). Trimming removed 4 bases from V and 5 bases from J, with 23 bases in between. The length of the CDR3 is 16 residues. The V gene's germline CDR1 is DFQATT and CDR2 SNEGSKA (reference sequence). The CDR3 protein is CSATNPITGRNTEAFF. The CDR3 nucleotides read TGCAGTGCTACGAACCCCATTACAGGGAGGAATACTGAAGCTTTCTTT.

This clonotype turned up a few times. The chain employs TRBV12-3 or TRBV12-4 and TRBJ1-2; unclear D gene. The V gene lost 1 base and the J gene lost 8 bases, with 11 bases spanning the gap. The CDR3 spans 13 residues. CDR3 DNA sequence: TGTGCCAGCAGTTTAGGTACACCAAAAGGCTACACCTTC. This translates into CASSLGTPKGYTF.

This clonotype was seen a handful of times. This chain connects TRBV2 to TRBJ2-5; 8 nucleotides line up with TRBD1. V dropped 7 bases and J dropped 1; count of bases not matched to a gene: 5. This CDR3 region has 14 residues. Germline assignment: CDR1 SNHLY and CDR2 FYNNEI. Here the CDR3 DNA reads TGTGCCAGCAAGAGGGACAGGATCCAAGAGACCCAGTACTTC. Translating it yields CASKRDRIQETQYF.

V and J are TRBV20-1 and TRBJ1-4; the D is unclear. The CDR3 length is 13 residues. With 5 bases removed from V and 8 bases from J, the gap between germline ends came to 15 bases. Germline V gives CDR1 DFQATT, CDR2 SNEGSKA (reference sequence). DNA of the CDR3: TGCAGTGCTCTGAATGCGGAGGACGAAAAACTGTTTTTT. Translated: CSALNAEDEKLFF.